This is a list of T cell receptor beta chains from one sample in a study of blood T cell repertoires in COVID-19. Clones were sequenced by immunoSEQ multiplex PCR, and TCRdb holds only the in-frame ones, with some missing. The sample lists roughly 160,000 clones; 80% were seen once. The sequencing sample was made of PBMCs or T cells enriched from blood (not recorded which). The receptors come from a woman aged 55-70 years who had recovered from COVID-19. CDR3s include the opening cysteine and the closing phenylalanine or tryptophan. Fields, in order: D gene, V gene, clone size, J gene, CDR3 length, CDR3 protein, CDR3 DNA. The D gene is left open where the match is weak. Not every row has a clone size; where given, it reads once, few, many or a size class.

TRBD1	TRBV4-2	.	TRBJ1-2	15	CASSPRTGDDYGYTF	TGTGCCAGCAGCCCCCGGACAGGGGATGACTATGGCTACACCTTC
.	TRBV10-3	.	TRBJ1-1	12	CASGQLNTEAFF	TGTGCCAGCGGACAGTTGAACACTGAAGCTTTCTTT
TRBD2	TRBV3-1/TRBV3-2	.	TRBJ2-3	17	CASSQDISGRGTDTQYF	TGTGCCAGCAGCCAAGATATATCCGGGAGGGGCACAGATACGCAGTATTTT
TRBD1	TRBV9	.	TRBJ2-3	15	CASSVSGGGTDTQYF	TGTGCCAGCAGCGTCTCAGGGGGTGGGACAGATACGCAGTATTTT
.	TRBV30	.	TRBJ2-1	11	CAWRDIHEQFF	TGTGCCTGGAGGGACATCCATGAGCAGTTCTTC
TRBD1	TRBV10-3	.	TRBJ1-6	16	CAISDSNRGERSPLHF	TGTGCCATCAGTGACTCGAACAGGGGTGAACGTTCACCCCTCCACTTT
.	TRBV4-1	.	TRBJ2-1	12	CASSQEVSMQFF	TGCGCCAGCAGCCAAGAGGTATCTATGCAGTTCTTC
.	TRBV5-1	.	TRBJ2-1	13	CASSLETGTEQFF	TGCGCCAGCAGCTTGGAGACAGGTACTGAGCAGTTCTTC
TRBD2	TRBV27	.	TRBJ2-1	18	CASSLSGWGLAEDNEQFF	TGTGCCAGCAGTTTATCCGGATGGGGACTAGCTGAGGACAATGAGCAGTTCTTC
TRBD2	TRBV7-3	.	TRBJ2-1	18	CASSLTSPQRGGRNEQFF	TGTGCCAGCAGCTTAACGAGCCCCCAGCGGGGGGGCCGAAATGAGCAGTTCTTC
TRBD1	TRBV5-1	.	TRBJ2-2	14	CASSLQGARGELFF	TGCGCCAGCAGCTTACAGGGGGCGCGCGGGGAGCTGTTTTTT
.	TRBV24-1	.	TRBJ2-3	15	CATSDFGADADTQYF	TGTGCCACCAGTGATTTCGGAGCCGATGCAGATACGCAGTATTTT
TRBD2	TRBV3-1/TRBV3-2	.	TRBJ2-7	14	CASSQGAGGYEQYF	TGTGCCAGCAGCCAAGGAGCGGGGGGATACGAGCAGTACTTC
.	TRBV24-1	.	TRBJ1-5	12	CATSEGVRPQHF	TGTGCCACCAGTGAGGGAGTACGGCCCCAGCATTTT
.	TRBV7-9	.	TRBJ1-5	14	CASSPTSQNQPQHF	TGTGCCAGCAGCCCGACAAGTCAAAATCAGCCCCAGCATTTT
.	TRBV6-1	once	TRBJ2-2	13	CASSRGDTGELFF	TGTGCCAGCAGCAGGGGAGACACCGGGGAGCTGTTTTTT
.	TRBV18	.	TRBJ1-2	14	CASSPQNTNYGYTF	TGTGCCAGCTCACCCCAGAATACTAACTATGGCTACACCTTC
.	TRBV27	.	TRBJ1-4	17	CASSSAPGRRTNEKLFF	TGTGCCAGCAGTTCAGCCCCGGGGAGGAGGACTAATGAAAAACTGTTTTTT
.	TRBV7-2	.	TRBJ2-7	14	CASSYGVISYEQYF	TGTGCCAGCAGCTACGGGGTTATCTCCTACGAGCAGTACTTC
.	TRBV30	.	TRBJ1-5	13	CAWRSGGNQPQHF	TGTGCCTGGAGGTCGGGGGGCAATCAGCCCCAGCATTTT
TRBD1	TRBV5-1	.	TRBJ2-1	12	CASSRQGDEQFF	TGCGCCAGCAGCCGACAGGGGGATGAGCAGTTCTTC
.	TRBV21-1	.	TRBJ1-4	18	CASSKDVTGRWSNEKLFF	TGTGCCAGCAGCAAAGACGTCACTGGGAGGTGGTCTAATGAAAAACTGTTTTTT
.	TRBV6-1	once	TRBJ1-2	14	CASSERTVNYGYTF	TGTGCCAGCAGTGAACGGACAGTAAACTATGGCTACACCTTC
TRBD1	TRBV29-1	.	TRBJ1-2	13	CSAVIGQGRGYTF	TGCAGCGCCGTCATAGGACAGGGACGTGGCTACACCTTC
TRBD2	TRBV6-5	.	TRBJ2-7	11	CAAGTTREQYF	TGTGCAGCCGGGACTACCAGGGAGCAGTACTTC
.	TRBV6-5	.	TRBJ1-4	16	CASSYGGGATNEKLFF	TGTGCCAGCAGTTACGGAGGCGGAGCAACTAATGAAAAACTGTTTTTT
.	TRBV6-1	.	TRBJ2-7	16	CASSEIPGTQTYEQYF	TGTGCCAGCAGTGAAATTCCCGGGACACAGACCTACGAGCAGTACTTC
.	TRBV7-8	.	TRBJ2-3	16	CASSLALGGGTDTQYF	TGTGCCAGCAGCTTGGCACTAGGCGGGGGCACAGATACGCAGTATTTT
.	TRBV27	.	TRBJ1-4	11	CATGDNEKLFF	TGTGCCACCGGGGATAATGAAAAACTGTTTTTT
.	TRBV14	few	TRBJ1-6	13	CASSQVSGSPLHF	TGTGCCAGCAGCCAAGTTTCGGGGTCACCCCTCCACTTT
TRBD2	TRBV2	once	TRBJ2-3	17	CASTIAGGHSSTDTQYF	TGTGCCAGCACTATAGCGGGGGGCCACTCTAGCACAGATACGCAGTATTTT
.	TRBV6-5	once	TRBJ1-1	13	CASSPTGNTEAFF	TGTGCCAGCAGTCCTACAGGGAACACTGAAGCTTTCTTT
TRBD2	TRBV3-1/TRBV3-2	.	TRBJ2-7	14	CASSPGTSAYEQYF	TGTGCCAGCAGCCCTGGGACTAGCGCCTACGAGCAGTACTTC
.	TRBV28	few	TRBJ2-6	13	CASSQSGANVLTF	TGTGCCAGCAGTCAGTCTGGGGCCAACGTCCTGACTTTC
.	TRBV18	.	TRBJ1-1	14	CASSPSQGLTEAFF	TGTGCCAGCTCACCGTCCCAGGGGCTCACTGAAGCTTTCTTT
TRBD1	TRBV4-2	.	TRBJ1-4	16	CASSQDTGGGGEKLFF	TGTGCCAGCAGCCAAGATACAGGGGGCGGAGGTGAAAAACTGTTTTTT
.	TRBV6-5	.	TRBJ2-3	13	CASRRPGTDTQYF	TGTGCCAGCAGGAGGCCTGGCACAGATACGCAGTATTTT
.	TRBV5-1	.	TRBJ1-4	16	CASSPTKTEVNEKLFF	TGCGCCAGCAGCCCTACCAAGACAGAAGTTAATGAAAAACTGTTTTTT
TRBD1	TRBV2	once	TRBJ1-5	14	CASSAGTGGQPQHF	TGTGCCAGCAGTGCGGGAACAGGGGGGCAGCCCCAGCATTTT
.	TRBV5-5	.	TRBJ2-7	15	CASTSPDSLSYEQYF	TGTGCCAGCACCTCGCCCGACAGCCTCTCCTACGAGCAGTACTTC
.	TRBV30	.	TRBJ2-7	12	CAWSVLTHEQYF	TGTGCCTGGAGTGTACTCACCCACGAGCAGTACTTC
.	TRBV2	.	TRBJ2-1	13	CASSEDSYNEQFF	TGTGCCAGCAGTGAGGACAGCTACAATGAGCAGTTCTTC
TRBD1	TRBV24-1	.	TRBJ1-2	14	CATSDPGTGSRYTF	TGTGCCACCAGTGACCCCGGGACAGGGAGCCGCTACACCTTC
TRBD2	TRBV9	once	TRBJ2-1	16	CASSVAPGTTNNEQFF	TGTGCCAGCAGCGTAGCTCCCGGGACTACGAACAATGAGCAGTTCTTC
.	TRBV5-1	.	TRBJ1-4	17	CASSLFGGSSTNEKLFF	TGCGCCAGCAGCTTGTTTGGGGGCTCATCGACTAATGAAAAACTGTTTTTT
TRBD2	TRBV5-6	.	TRBJ2-7	15	CASTPSGLAVYEQYF	TGTGCCAGCACCCCCAGCGGACTAGCTGTATACGAGCAGTACTTC
.	TRBV9	.	TRBJ2-2	13	CASSVEGVGELFF	TGTGCCAGCAGCGTAGAAGGGGTCGGGGAGCTGTTTTTT
.	TRBV6-5	.	TRBJ1-6	16	CASSYARSEGNSPLHF	TGTGCCAGCAGTTACGCTCGGAGCGAGGGTAATTCACCCCTCCACTTT
TRBD1	TRBV29-1	.	TRBJ1-4	13	CSAHRGTNEKLFF	TGCAGCGCCCACAGGGGAACTAATGAAAAACTGTTTTTT
TRBD1	TRBV6-5	.	TRBJ1-6	13	CASTRDSNSPLHF	TGTGCCAGCACCCGGGACAGCAATTCACCCCTCCACTTT
TRBD2	TRBV3-1/TRBV3-2	.	TRBJ2-3	14	CASSQLAGFDTQYF	TGTGCCAGCAGCCAGCTAGCGGGGTTTGATACGCAGTATTTT
.	TRBV7-8	few	TRBJ1-1	16	CASSLARTALNTEAFF	TGTGCCAGCAGCTTAGCCCGCACAGCCTTGAACACTGAAGCTTTCTTT
.	TRBV6-2/TRBV6-3	few	TRBJ1-2	15	CASSRPHDSNYGYTF	TGTGCCAGCAGCCGCCCTCATGACAGCAACTATGGCTACACCTTC
TRBD2	TRBV7-2	.	TRBJ2-1	17	CASSILRPGLAYNEQFF	TGTGCCAGCTCAATTTTAAGACCGGGACTAGCTTACAATGAGCAGTTCTTC
.	TRBV10-3	.	TRBJ1-1	14	CAIKEGGMNTEAFF	TGTGCCATCAAGGAGGGAGGGATGAACACTGAAGCTTTCTTT
.	TRBV4-1	.	TRBJ1-6	14	CASSLSSYNSPLHF	TGCGCCAGCAGCCTGAGCTCCTATAATTCACCCCTCCACTTT
TRBD1	TRBV9	.	TRBJ2-7	12	CASSRDRDEQYF	TGTGCCAGCAGCCGGGACAGGGACGAGCAGTACTTC
TRBD1	TRBV10-2	few	TRBJ1-1	14	CASAQGATGAEAFF	TGCGCCAGCGCCCAGGGGGCGACGGGGGCTGAAGCTTTCTTT
.	TRBV20-1	.	TRBJ2-5	11	CAHRLQETQYF	TGCGCACACAGGTTACAAGAGACCCAGTACTTC